This T cell receptor (beta chain) comes out of a study of cytotoxic CD8 clonotypes in ibrutinib-treated CLL. Study details: IGHV unmutated roughly 18; relapsed/refractory 10 to 11; treatment-naive over 14. Samples had a mean of approximately 270,000 productive templates and more than 85,000 productive rearrangements. Study outcomes and limitations: Exceeding age-matched healthy donors, baseline clonality also tracked the counts of circulating CD8+ T cells.

Libraries were prepared by immunoSEQ multiplex PCR; TCRdb keeps only in-frame clonotypes and omits some of them. The sample lists 200,000 to 250,000 clones, more than 75% seen once, with roughly 11% in the top ten. A word on this clone: The antigen is undetermined.

From germline, CDR1 is SGHAT and CDR2 FQDESV (reference sequence). This CDR3 has 13 residues. V trimming: 10 bases; J trimming: 4 bases; junction bases outside the gene matches: 7. The clonotype comes from a human donor with chronic lymphocytic leukemia. This chain links TRBV11-1 with TRBJ2-3; 8 bases match TRBD2. This material consisted of PBMCs, taken after 12 months of ibrutinib treatment. The CDR3: CATGTRRADTQYF. The CDR3 DNA reads as TGTGCCACGGGGACTAGGAGAGCAGATACGCAGTATTTT.